This T cell receptor (beta chain) emerged from a study of regulatory T cells in long-lasting Graves disease. Sequencing libraries for TCR beta were prepared with iRepertoire HTBI primers and Arm-PCR of CDR3 regions. TCRdb reprocessed the multiplex PCR reads via MiXCR and lists one record per CDR3 protein. Of roughly 500,000 distinct CDR3 sequences in the sample, around an eighth were seen once. Noted time point: newly diagnosed GD, antithyroid drugs for less than 3 months. The TCR library used RNA extracted from PBMCs. Trimming removed 5 bases from V and 5 bases from J, with 12 bases in between. This CDR3 region has 14 residues. The germline V gene has CDR1 MDHEN and CDR2 SYDVKM. This clonotype was seen many times. The sample was also reused in another study, on T cells in Graves' hyperthyroidism and ophthalmopathy.

Sequencing used peripheral blood mononuclear cells (PBMCs), obtained at new diagnosis, from a patient treated with antithyroid drugs. This chain uses TRBV28 with TRBJ2-2; D gene unclear. The TCR comes from a man younger than 40 with Graves disease. The CDR3 DNA reads TGTGCCAGCAGTCAATCGGACGGAACCGGGGAGCTGTTTTTT. It specifies CASSQSDGTGELFF.